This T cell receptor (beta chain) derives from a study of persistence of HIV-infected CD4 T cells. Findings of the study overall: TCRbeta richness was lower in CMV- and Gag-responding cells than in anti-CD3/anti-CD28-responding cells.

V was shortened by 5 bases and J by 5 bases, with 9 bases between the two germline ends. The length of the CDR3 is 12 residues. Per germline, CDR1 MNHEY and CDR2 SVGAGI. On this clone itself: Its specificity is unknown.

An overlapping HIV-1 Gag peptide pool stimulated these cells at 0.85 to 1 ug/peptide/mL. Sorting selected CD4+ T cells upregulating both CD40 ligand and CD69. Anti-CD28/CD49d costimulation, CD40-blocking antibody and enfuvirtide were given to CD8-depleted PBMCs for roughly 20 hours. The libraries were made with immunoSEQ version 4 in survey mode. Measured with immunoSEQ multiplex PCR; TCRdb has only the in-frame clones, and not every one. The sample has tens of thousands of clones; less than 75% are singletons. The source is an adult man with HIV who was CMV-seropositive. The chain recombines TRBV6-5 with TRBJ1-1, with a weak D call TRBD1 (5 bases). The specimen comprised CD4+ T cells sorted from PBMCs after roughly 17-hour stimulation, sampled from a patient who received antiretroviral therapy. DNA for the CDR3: TGTGCCAGCAGTCCCCAGGGTACTGAAGCTTTCTTT. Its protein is CASSPQGTEAFF.